The 14 T cell receptor beta chains below come from one sample, sequenced in a study of type 1 and type 2 diabetes patients. Genomic DNA was the PCR template. The TCR beta CDR3 region was amplified using 30 forward and 13 reverse primers. MiXCR, applied by TCRdb to the multiplex PCR reads, yields one record per CDR3 protein. The sample lists 250,000 or so distinct CDR3 sequences, approximately 50% occurring once. The sample comprised peripheral blood mononuclear cells (PBMCs). These TCRs come from a man in his late teens or twenties with type 2 diabetes.

This clonotype was detected many times. The CDR3 loop is CASSQDGQSVIGEKLFF. The DNA of the CDR3 is TGTGCCAGCAGCCAAGATGGACAGTCGGTCATAGGTGAAAAACTGTTTTTT. The chain is built from TRBV14 and TRBJ1-4; D may be TRBD1 (6 bases). The CDR3 runs to 17 residues. V lost 0 bases, J lost 7 bases, and 18 bases lay in between. Germline V gives CDR1 SGHDN, CDR2 FVKESK.

About this clonotype itself: Germline and junction disagree at one end, which may indicate a read error. The chain carries TRBV7-2 and TRBJ1-2, with a possible D match to TRBD1 (6 bases). Germline V CDR1 and CDR2: SGHTA, FQGNSA. The length of the CDR3 is 15 residues. CDR3 amino acids: CASSPDSVWTMGYAF. The CDR3 coding sequence is TGTGCCAGCAGCCCGGACAGCGTTTGGACTATGGGCTACGCCTTC.

The chain combines TRBV12-3 or TRBV12-4 with TRBJ1-1, with 7 bases aligning to TRBD1. Losses at the gene ends were 3 bases for V and 5 bases for J; bases not matched to a gene: 12. The CDR3 runs to 16 residues. CDR3 sequence: CASSFGGTGVGTEAFF. CDR3 bases: TGTGCCAGCAGTTTCGGGGGTACAGGGGTGGGTACTGAAGCTTTCTTT.

The chain has TRBV6-6 and TRBJ1-1; the D gene is possibly TRBD1 (5 bases). The CDR3 length is 14 residues. Germline values: CDR1 MNHNY, CDR2 SVGAGI (reference sequence). Between the trimmed V and J ends, which lost 7 bases and 5 bases, there was a span of 17 bases. The CDR3 coding sequence is TGTGCCAGCATATACGGAGGGACTCTGACTGAAGCTTTCTTT. Amino acid sequence: CASIYGGTLTEAFF.

This chain connects TRBV12-3 or TRBV12-4 to TRBJ1-4; no definite D call. V was clipped by 1 base and J by 7 bases, with 4 bases between them. The CDR3 has 12 residues. The CDR3 here is CASSLGREKLFF. The CDR3, as DNA: TGTGCCAGCAGTTTAGGCCGTGAAAAACTGTTTTTT.

V is TRBV12-3 or TRBV12-4 and J is TRBJ2-5; D gene uncertain. Trimming stripped 2 bases from V and 2 bases from J, with 3 bases between. The CDR3 totals 12 residues. CDR3 DNA sequence: TGTGCCAGCAGTTTAAAACAAGAGACCCAGTACTTC. It translates to CASSLKQETQYF.

The V gene is TRBV9, the J gene TRBJ2-7, with a possible D match to TRBD2 (5 bases). V dropped 4 bases and J dropped 3 bases, with 17 bases sitting between them. CDR1 is SGDLS and CDR2 is YYNGEE in the germline V gene. The CDR3 extends over 15 amino acids. CDR3 region: CASSLARAYVYEQYF. The CDR3 region has the DNA TGTGCCAGCAGCTTAGCGAGAGCCTACGTCTACGAGCAGTACTTC.

Notes on this clonotype: A read error is likely here: a far larger clone is one base away. V is TRBV6-5 and J is TRBJ2-7, with D unclear. Germline V gene sequence: CDR1 MNHEY, CDR2 SVGAGI. The CDR3 extends over 11 amino acids. Trimming pared 6 bases from V and 3 bases from J, leaving 6 bases between. CDR3 sequence reads: CASSHDYEQYF. CDR3 bases: TGTGCCAGCAGCCACGACTACGAGCAGTACTTC.

This clonotype was detected a few times. The chain combines TRBV5-1 with TRBJ1-1; 9 nucleotides match TRBD1. J gave up 5 bases and V 3 bases, and 8 bases lay outside the gene matches. The germline gives CDR1 SGHRS, CDR2 YFSETQ. The CDR3 is made up of 15 amino acids. CDR3 DNA sequence: TGCGCCAGCAGCTCGACAGGGGGTTTTGGGACTGAAGCTTTCTTT. This encodes CASSSTGGFGTEAFF.

V is TRBV7-2 and J is TRBJ2-7, with D possibly TRBD2 on 6 matching bases. There are 16 residues in the CDR3. CDR1 SGHTA and CDR2 FQGNSA come from the germline V gene. Trimming cost V 5 bases and J 3 bases, with 20 bases left between them. The CDR3 protein is CASSTDGGGTFYEQYF. The CDR3 region has the DNA TGTGCCAGCAGCACCGATGGTGGGGGGACTTTCTACGAGCAGTACTTC.

V and J are TRBV11-2 and TRBJ2-7, with 7 bases matching TRBD2. The J call may be incorrect, as the DNA end agrees better with TRBJ2-1. CDR3 length: 15 residues. Germline V gene lookup returns CDR1 SGHAT and CDR2 FQNNGV. The CDR3: CASSDTGTTEVEQFF. The DNA of the CDR3 is TGTGCCAGCAGCGACACCGGGACTACCGAGGTGGAGCAGTTCTTC.

This sequence joins TRBV15 and TRBJ2-4; 7 bases align to TRBD1. The CDR3 has 15 amino acids. V dropped 6 bases and J dropped 0; count of bases not matched to a gene: 5. Germline V gene data show CDR1 as LNHNV and CDR2 as YYDKDF (reference sequence). CDR3 sequence: CATRDRTLAKNIQYF. CDR3 nucleotides: TGTGCCACCAGGGACAGGACGCTAGCCAAAAACATTCAGTACTTC. Using reference TRBV15 and TRBJ2-4 for the parts outside the CDR3, the full variable domain is DAMVIQNPRYQVTQFGKPVTLSCSQTLNHNVMYWYQQKSSQAPKLLFHYYDKDFNNEADTPDNFQSRRPNTSFCFLDIRSPGLGDTAMYLCATRDRTLAKNIQYFGAGTRLSVL.

J is TRBJ2-7 and V is TRBV7-3; D is ambiguous. This CDR3 spans 14 amino acids. The germline V and J ends were trimmed by 8 bases and 7 bases, with 21 bases remaining between them. The V gene's germline CDR1 is SGHTA and CDR2 FQGTGA. The CDR3 protein is CASGVGPGSEEQYF. DNA of the CDR3: TGTGCCAGCGGCGTTGGACCGGGCAGCGAGGAGCAGTACTTC.

This chain connects TRBV19 to TRBJ2-3; 10 bases are shared with TRBD2. The CDR3 has 15 amino acids. Losses at the gene ends were 5 bases for V and 2 bases for J; bases not matched to a gene: 4. The V gene's germline CDR1 is LNHDA and CDR2 SQIVND (reference sequence). Here the CDR3 DNA reads TGTGCCAGTAGTCTAGCGGGGGCCTACACAGATACGCAGTATTTT. Residues: CASSLAGAYTDTQYF.